This T cell receptor (beta chain) came from a study of Graves' ophthalmopathy and Graves' hyperthyroidism. Whole-study findings and limits: Blood also held most thyroid clonotypes expanded above 0.001 frequency.

Regarding this clonotype: The antigen is unknown. A much larger clone differs from this one at a single base, so this may be a read error. Here the CDR3 omits its conserved ending phenylalanine or tryptophan, so a read error is the likely source.

RNA transcripts provided the template for amplifying TCR beta CDR3 regions. HTBI primers primed a first-round RT-PCR, and a second-round multiplex PCR followed. MiXCR was run by TCRdb on the multiplex PCR reads, yielding one entry per CDR3 protein. The sample consists of about 620,000 distinct CDR3 sequences, about 20% of them appearing once. Unmatched junction bases numbered 2, after V lost 3 bases and J lost 1 base. The CDR3 length is 15 residues. Germline V gene lookup returns CDR1 MNHEY and CDR2 SMNVEV (reference sequence). PBMCs were obtained from 8.5 to 10 ml of fresh peripheral blood. This chain links TRBV27 with TRBJ2-2; 7 bases are a match to TRBD2. The sample comprised peripheral blood. The receptor was derived from a woman under 30 with stable Graves' hyperthyroidism. Some clones in this sample may be carry-over from other donors' samples. CDR3 DNA sequence: TGTGCCAGCAGTTTGGCTAGCGGGAACACCGGGGAGCTGTTTGTT. This gives the protein CASSLASGNTGELFV.